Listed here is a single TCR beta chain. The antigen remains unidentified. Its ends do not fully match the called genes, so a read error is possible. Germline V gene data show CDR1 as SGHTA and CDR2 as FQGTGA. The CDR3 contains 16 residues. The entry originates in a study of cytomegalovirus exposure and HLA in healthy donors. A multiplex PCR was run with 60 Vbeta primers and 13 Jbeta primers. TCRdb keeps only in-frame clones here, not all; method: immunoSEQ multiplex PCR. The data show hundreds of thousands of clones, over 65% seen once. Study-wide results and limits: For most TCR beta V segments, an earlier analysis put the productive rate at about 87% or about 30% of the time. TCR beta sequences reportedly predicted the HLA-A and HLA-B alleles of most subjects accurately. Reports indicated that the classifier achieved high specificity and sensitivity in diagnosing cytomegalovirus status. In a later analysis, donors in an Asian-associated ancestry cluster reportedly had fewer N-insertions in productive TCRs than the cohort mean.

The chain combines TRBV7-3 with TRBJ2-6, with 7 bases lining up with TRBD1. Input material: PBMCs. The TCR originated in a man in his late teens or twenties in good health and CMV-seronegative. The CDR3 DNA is TGTGCCAGCAGCCCCGACAGGGATCCTGGGGCCGACGTCCTGACTTTC. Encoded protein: CASSPDRDPGADVLTF.